A selection of T cell receptor beta chains follows, all from one sample in a study of shared clonotypes between healthy human individuals. Using immunoSEQ multiplex PCR, the repertoire was profiled, and TCRdb retains in-frame clones only, with some absent. The repertoire holds a few million clones, with nearly 97% as singletons. Sequenced material: naive CD4+ T cells sorted from blood. These receptors came from a man aged 18-30 years in good health. Each CDR3 is given with its conserved first and last residue. The D gene is left open where the match is weak. Some rows have no size entry. The others give once, few or many, or a class for an expanded clone.

CDR3nt: TGTGCCAGCAGCTTACTAGCGGGGGGGCGCGAGACCCAGTACTTC
CDR3aa: CASSLLAGGRETQYF
abundance: .
d_gene: TRBD2
len: 15
v_gene: TRBV7-3
j_gene: TRBJ2-5

CDR3nt: TGTGCCAGCAGTCGTAGACAGGGGGCAGACGAGCAGTACTTC
CDR3aa: CASSRRQGADEQYF
abundance: .
d_gene: TRBD1
len: 14
v_gene: TRBV6-5
j_gene: TRBJ2-7

CDR3nt: TGTGCCAGCTCACCCGGGACTAGCGGGGTCTCCTACAATGAGCAGTTCTTC
CDR3aa: CASSPGTSGVSYNEQFF
abundance: .
d_gene: TRBD2
len: 17
v_gene: TRBV18
j_gene: TRBJ2-1

CDR3nt: TGCGCCAGCAGCTTGGCTGGAGGGGCGGCCTACGAGCAGTACTTC
CDR3aa: CASSLAGGAAYEQYF
abundance: .
d_gene: .
len: 15
v_gene: TRBV5-1
j_gene: TRBJ2-7

CDR3nt: TGCGCCAGCAGCTGGACAGGGTCTGGCTACGAGCAGTACTTC
CDR3aa: CASSWTGSGYEQYF
abundance: .
d_gene: TRBD1
len: 14
v_gene: TRBV5-1
j_gene: TRBJ2-7

CDR3nt: TGTGCCAGCAGCTTAGCACAGGGACAGAAAAACACTGAAGCTTTCTTT
CDR3aa: CASSLAQGQKNTEAFF
abundance: .
d_gene: TRBD1
len: 16
v_gene: TRBV7-9
j_gene: TRBJ1-1

CDR3nt: TGTGCCAGCTCACCAATGGGTAGCAATCAGCCCCAGCATTTT
CDR3aa: CASSPMGSNQPQHF
abundance: .
d_gene: .
len: 14
v_gene: TRBV18
j_gene: TRBJ1-5

CDR3nt: TGTGCCAGCGCCCCCGGGGGTACGCAGTATTTT
CDR3aa: CASAPGGTQYF
abundance: .
d_gene: .
len: 11
v_gene: TRBV11-2
j_gene: TRBJ2-3

CDR3nt: TGTGCCAGCAGTAACTCGGGGGGAAGAAACACTGAAGCTTTCTTT
CDR3aa: CASSNSGGRNTEAFF
abundance: .
d_gene: .
len: 15
v_gene: TRBV6-5
j_gene: TRBJ1-1

CDR3nt: TGTGCCAGCAGCTTCGGGAAGGGTGTGTACGAGCAGTACTTC
CDR3aa: CASSFGKGVYEQYF
abundance: .
d_gene: .
len: 14
v_gene: TRBV5-4
j_gene: TRBJ2-7

CDR3nt: TGTGCCAGCAGCCCCGGACCCCTCGTTGCCCAGTACTTC
CDR3aa: CASSPGPLVAQYF
abundance: .
d_gene: .
len: 13
v_gene: TRBV9
j_gene: TRBJ2-5

CDR3nt: TGCGCCAGCAGTCGACCGGGACAGCTCACCTACGAGCAGTACTTC
CDR3aa: CASSRPGQLTYEQYF
abundance: .
d_gene: TRBD1
len: 15
v_gene: TRBV23-1
j_gene: TRBJ2-7

CDR3nt: TGTGCCTGGAGTTCGAGTTCACCCCTCCACTTT
CDR3aa: CAWSSSSPLHF
abundance: .
d_gene: .
len: 11
v_gene: TRBV30
j_gene: TRBJ1-6

CDR3nt: TGTGCCAGCTCACGACAAACAGGAGACACTGAAGCTTTCTTT
CDR3aa: CASSRQTGDTEAFF
abundance: once
d_gene: .
len: 14
v_gene: TRBV18
j_gene: TRBJ1-1

CDR3nt: TGTGCCAGCAGCTTAGGGGGGGCTGAAGCGGGAGGGTGGTACGAGCAGTACTTC
CDR3aa: CASSLGGAEAGGWYEQYF
abundance: once
d_gene: TRBD2
len: 18
v_gene: TRBV7-2
j_gene: TRBJ2-7

CDR3nt: TGTGCCAGCACCATAGGATGGACTGGGAACAATGAGCAGTTCTTC
CDR3aa: CASTIGWTGNNEQFF
abundance: .
d_gene: .
len: 15
v_gene: TRBV9
j_gene: TRBJ2-1